A selection of T cell receptor beta chains follows, all from one sample in a study of OX40 agonist ivuxolimab in advanced cancers. Assay: immunoSEQ multiplex PCR; the TCRdb copy retains only in-frame clones and omits some. The profile shows some 66,000 clones, roughly four fifths of them singletons. The input for sequencing was CD4+ or CD8+ T cells sorted from blood, taken in a trial of the OX40 agonist ivuxolimab. These receptor sequences come from an adult with an advanced solid tumor such as melanoma, head and neck, liver or kidney cancer. CDR3s leave out the opening cysteine and the closing phenylalanine or tryptophan. The order of the fields is V gene, CDR3 length, J gene, clone size, CDR3 protein. Where a row states a size, it is once, few, many or the class of an expanded clone; other rows omit it.

V gene: TRBV18
CDR3 length: 12
J gene: TRBJ2-3
clone size: NA
CDR3 protein: ASSQSGGGDTQY

V gene: TRBV28
CDR3 length: 12
J gene: TRBJ1-1
clone size: NA
CDR3 protein: ASSTGEGMSEAF

V gene: TRBV4-1
CDR3 length: 13
J gene: TRBJ1-6
clone size: NA
CDR3 protein: ASSVSGTGGSPLH

V gene: TRBV6-6
CDR3 length: 12
J gene: TRBJ1-5
clone size: NA
CDR3 protein: ASSQGDSNQPQH

V gene: TRBV29-1
CDR3 length: 11
J gene: TRBJ1-2
clone size: NA
CDR3 protein: SDTTTVNYGYT

V gene: TRBV5-8
CDR3 length: 15
J gene: TRBJ2-3
clone size: few
CDR3 protein: ASSYLPSGISTDTQY

V gene: TRBV7-3
CDR3 length: 14
J gene: TRBJ2-1
clone size: few
CDR3 protein: ASSYSPSSSYNEQF

V gene: TRBV13
CDR3 length: 15
J gene: TRBJ2-3
clone size: NA
CDR3 protein: ASSLVLAGASTDTQY

V gene: TRBV6-1
CDR3 length: 12
J gene: TRBJ2-2
clone size: once
CDR3 protein: ASNWDRTTGELF

V gene: TRBV7-3
CDR3 length: 14
J gene: TRBJ2-2
clone size: NA
CDR3 protein: ASSLTGGLNTGELF

V gene: TRBV7-9
CDR3 length: 14
J gene: TRBJ2-3
clone size: few
CDR3 protein: ATGLGAGQSTDTQY

V gene: TRBV10-1
CDR3 length: 11
J gene: TRBJ1-3
clone size: NA
CDR3 protein: ASQGSSGNTIY

V gene: TRBV7-9
CDR3 length: 13
J gene: TRBJ2-7
clone size: NA
CDR3 protein: ASSQLGRSSYEQY

V gene: TRBV7-9
CDR3 length: 14
J gene: TRBJ2-3
clone size: NA
CDR3 protein: ASSLVLRQGGDTQY

V gene: TRBV18
CDR3 length: 14
J gene: TRBJ2-3
clone size: NA
CDR3 protein: ASSPPGAGSTDTQY

V gene: TRBV29-1
CDR3 length: 10
J gene: TRBJ2-7
clone size: NA
CDR3 protein: SVGTGRAEQY

V gene: TRBV5-4
CDR3 length: 14
J gene: TRBJ2-1
clone size: NA
CDR3 protein: ASSLAGTISLHEQF

V gene: TRBV2
CDR3 length: 12
J gene: NA
clone size: NA
CDR3 protein: ASSSGTLGAEQY

V gene: TRBV15
CDR3 length: 12
J gene: TRBJ2-3
clone size: NA
CDR3 protein: ATSRWDYTDTQY

V gene: TRBV30
CDR3 length: 16
J gene: TRBJ2-3
clone size: NA
CDR3 protein: AWAKGLAGGSTEDTQY

V gene: TRBV6-5
CDR3 length: 11
J gene: TRBJ2-1
clone size: NA
CDR3 protein: ASTSRFYNEQF

V gene: TRBV5-6
CDR3 length: 14
J gene: TRBJ2-2
clone size: once
CDR3 protein: ASSLGPTGGTGELF

V gene: TRBV23-1
CDR3 length: 13
J gene: TRBJ1-2
clone size: NA
CDR3 protein: ASSPKRQKNYGYT

V gene: TRBV7-4
CDR3 length: 13
J gene: TRBJ1-2
clone size: NA
CDR3 protein: ASSPSGAGRGGYT

V gene: TRBV5-1
CDR3 length: 14
J gene: TRBJ1-1
clone size: NA
CDR3 protein: ASSLARGTRNTEAF

V gene: TRBV6-1
CDR3 length: 10
J gene: TRBJ1-4
clone size: NA
CDR3 protein: ASRQEGGKLF

V gene: TRBV4-1
CDR3 length: 15
J gene: TRBJ2-3
clone size: NA
CDR3 protein: ASSLRTLAGVTDTQY

V gene: TRBV4-1
CDR3 length: 15
J gene: TRBJ2-2
clone size: NA
CDR3 protein: ASSSQSRRIDTGELF

V gene: TRBV9
CDR3 length: 13
J gene: TRBJ2-7
clone size: NA
CDR3 protein: ASSVRASGGHEQY

V gene: TRBV5-1
CDR3 length: 14
J gene: TRBJ1-2
clone size: NA
CDR3 protein: ASSFSLQGGNYGYT

V gene: TRBV6-1
CDR3 length: 12
J gene: TRBJ1-2
clone size: few
CDR3 protein: ASSEAGWSYGYT

V gene: TRBV19
CDR3 length: 14
J gene: TRBJ2-1
clone size: NA
CDR3 protein: ASSFSGGDNNNEQF

V gene: TRBV5-1
CDR3 length: 13
J gene: TRBJ2-7
clone size: NA
CDR3 protein: ASSYTSGGSYEQY

V gene: TRBV6-7
CDR3 length: 12
J gene: TRBJ1-4
clone size: NA
CDR3 protein: ASSRGGVNEKLF

V gene: TRBV9
CDR3 length: 12
J gene: TRBJ2-2
clone size: NA
CDR3 protein: ASSVVSGSGELF

V gene: TRBV2
CDR3 length: 13
J gene: TRBJ2-3
clone size: once
CDR3 protein: ASSEVTTSTDTQY

V gene: TRBV2
CDR3 length: 11
J gene: TRBJ2-2
clone size: medium-sized
CDR3 protein: ASSQDRTGELF

V gene: TRBV5-1
CDR3 length: 14
J gene: TRBJ1-6
clone size: NA
CDR3 protein: ASSDTMGKVNSPLH

V gene: TRBV20-1
CDR3 length: 9
J gene: TRBJ1-2
clone size: NA
CDR3 protein: SARQNDGYT

V gene: TRBV5-4
CDR3 length: 13
J gene: TRBJ2-1
clone size: NA
CDR3 protein: ASSPPGGTYNEQF

V gene: TRBV19
CDR3 length: 13
J gene: TRBJ2-1
clone size: NA
CDR3 protein: ASSIRQGGYNEQF

V gene: TRBV19
CDR3 length: 11
J gene: TRBJ1-4
clone size: NA
CDR3 protein: ASMDRGQEKLF

V gene: TRBV2
CDR3 length: 13
J gene: TRBJ1-4
clone size: NA
CDR3 protein: ASRGRQGINEKLF

V gene: TRBV5-1
CDR3 length: 16
J gene: TRBJ2-7
clone size: NA
CDR3 protein: ASSPLLAGGPLLYEQY

V gene: TRBV28
CDR3 length: 12
J gene: TRBJ1-4
clone size: once
CDR3 protein: ASSGQAINEKLF

V gene: TRBV30
CDR3 length: 12
J gene: TRBJ1-4
clone size: NA
CDR3 protein: AWSSDSYNEKLF

V gene: TRBV19
CDR3 length: 14
J gene: TRBJ2-7
clone size: NA
CDR3 protein: ASSKGQGPLSYEQY